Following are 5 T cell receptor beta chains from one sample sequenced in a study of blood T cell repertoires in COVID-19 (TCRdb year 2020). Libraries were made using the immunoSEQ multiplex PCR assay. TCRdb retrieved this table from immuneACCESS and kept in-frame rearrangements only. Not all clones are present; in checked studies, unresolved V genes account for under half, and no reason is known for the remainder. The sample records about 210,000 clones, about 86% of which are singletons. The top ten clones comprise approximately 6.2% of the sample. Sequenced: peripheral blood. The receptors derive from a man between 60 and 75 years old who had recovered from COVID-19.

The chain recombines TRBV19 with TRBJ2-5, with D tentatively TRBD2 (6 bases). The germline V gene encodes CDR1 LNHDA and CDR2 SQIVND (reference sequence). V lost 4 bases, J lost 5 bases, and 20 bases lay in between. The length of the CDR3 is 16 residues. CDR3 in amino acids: CASSKWTNRGEETQYF. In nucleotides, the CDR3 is TGTGCCAGTAGTAAATGGACTAACCGAGGGGAGGAGACCCAGTACTTC.

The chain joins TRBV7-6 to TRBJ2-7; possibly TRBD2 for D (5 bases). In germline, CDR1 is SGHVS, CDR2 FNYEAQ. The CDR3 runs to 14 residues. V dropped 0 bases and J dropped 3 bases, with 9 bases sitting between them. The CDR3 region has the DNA TGTGCCAGCAGCTTAGCTAGCGTGAACTACGAGCAGTACTTC. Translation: CASSLASVNYEQYF.

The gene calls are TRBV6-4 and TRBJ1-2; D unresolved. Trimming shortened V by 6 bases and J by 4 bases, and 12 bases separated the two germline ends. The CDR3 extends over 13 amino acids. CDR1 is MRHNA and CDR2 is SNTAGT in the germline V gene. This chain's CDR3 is CASRPNSGYGYTF. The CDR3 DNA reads TGTGCCAGCAGACCTAATTCGGGCTATGGCTACACCTTC.

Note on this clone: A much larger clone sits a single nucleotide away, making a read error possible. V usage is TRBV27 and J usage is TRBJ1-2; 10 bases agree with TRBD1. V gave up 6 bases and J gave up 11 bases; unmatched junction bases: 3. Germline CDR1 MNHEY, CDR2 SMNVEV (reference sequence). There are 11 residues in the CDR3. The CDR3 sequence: CASSQGQGYTF. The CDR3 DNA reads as TGTGCCAGCAGCCAGGGACAGGGGTACACCTTC.

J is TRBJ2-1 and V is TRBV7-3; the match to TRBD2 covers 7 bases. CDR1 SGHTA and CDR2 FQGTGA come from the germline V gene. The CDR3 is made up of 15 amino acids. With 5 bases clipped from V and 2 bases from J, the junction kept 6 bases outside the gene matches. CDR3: CASSRGLGAYNEQFF. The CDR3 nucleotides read TGTGCCAGCAGCCGAGGACTAGGGGCCTACAATGAGCAGTTCTTC.